This T cell receptor (beta chain) is drawn from a study of blood T cell repertoires in COVID-19. Study overall: Acute-phase and convalescent COVID-19 samples originated in the United States, Italy and Spain. The cDNA or gDNA used as material had been derived from T cells, B-cell-depleted T cells, or PBMCs.

As processed by the authors: Amplification with reference gene primers provided the estimates of nucleated cell counts. Sequencing used immunoSEQ multiplex PCR; TCRdb keeps in-frame clones, though not all of them. Clonal size and the V and J genes are those of that table, whereas D and trimming came from the DNA. The table records approximately 300,000 clones, roughly nine tenths of them present only once. Adults between roughly 18 and 89 years of age took part from under 25 US areas. The germline CDR1 and CDR2 sequences are SGHRS and YFSETQ. V was pared by 4 bases and J by 4 bases, with 9 bases between. This CDR3 region has 12 residues.

Input material: PBMCs or T cells enriched from blood (not recorded which). The clonotype originates from a woman aged 30 to 39 who had recovered from COVID-19. This rearrangement joins TRBV5-1 to TRBJ2-7; D perhaps matches TRBD2 (5 bases). The CDR3 here is CASSLRGYEQYF. The CDR3, as DNA: TGCGCCAGCAGCCTGCGAGGGTACGAGCAGTACTTC.